This entry lists 16 T cell receptor beta chains sequenced from one sample in a study of CD8+CD57+ T cells in acquired aplastic anemia. By flow cytometry, patients selected for sequencing had shown an expansion of CD8+CD57+ cells. For CDR3 and TCR beta VDJ profiling, genomic DNA was the template used. TCRdb reprocessed the reads via MiXCR and lists one record per CDR3 protein. The sample lists 250,000 or so distinct CDR3 sequences, around half occurring once. Sequencing input: sorted CD4+, CD8+, or CD8+CD57+ T cells (not recorded which) from PBMCs. All receptors come from a human donor with aplastic anemia.

With regard to this clonotype: A read error may explain this, as a much larger clone is one base away. The V call is TRBV4-3, the J call TRBJ2-3; the D gene is possibly TRBD2 (6 bases). CDR1 is LGHNA, CDR2 YSLEER, per germline. Trimming took off 1 base at V and 6 bases at J, with 17 bases between the two ends. CDR3 length: 16 residues. Here the CDR3 reads CASSQGGATRRDTQYF. Here the CDR3 DNA reads TGCGCCAGCAGCCAAGGGGGAGCGACTAGGCGGGATACGCAGTATTTT.

This clonotype has ten or more counts. This chain uses TRBV7-6 with TRBJ2-2, with 8 bases fitting TRBD1. The V segment lost 5 bases and the J segment 6 bases; nucleotides outside the gene matches: 5. The CDR3 length is 14 residues. Germline CDR1 SGHVS, CDR2 FNYEAQ. As DNA, the CDR3 is TGTGCCAGCAGCCCGGGACAGGTGGCCGGGGAGCTGTTTTTT. It encodes CASSPGQVAGELFF.

This clonotype was found many times. The CDR3 nucleotides are TGTGCCAGCAGCGTAGTCAGGGGCGCTGGGGCCAACGTCCTGACTTTC. Protein product: CASSVVRGAGANVLTF. This rearrangement joins TRBV9 to TRBJ2-6; D is possibly TRBD1 (6 bases). The ends were cut back, 0 bases at V and 2 bases at J, with 9 bases in the middle. This CDR3 has 16 amino acids. In germline, CDR1 is SGDLS, CDR2 YYNGEE.

This clonotype appeared many times. The chain combines TRBV7-8 with TRBJ2-3, with 8 bases matching TRBD2. This CDR3 has 17 residues. V gave up 5 bases and J gave up 0 bases; unmatched junction bases: 10. Germline-derived CDR1 and CDR2 are SGHVS and FQNEAQ. This CDR3 is CASSRGGLAVSTDTQYF. CDR3 coding DNA: TGTGCCAGCAGCCGGGGGGGGCTAGCGGTAAGCACAGATACGCAGTATTTT.

This clonotype has at least ten counts. V is TRBV5-4 and J is TRBJ1-2, with D perhaps matching TRBD1 (5 bases). CDR3 length equals 15 residues. In germline, CDR1 is SGHNT, CDR2 YYREEE (reference sequence). V dropped 7 bases and J dropped 2 bases, with 18 bases sitting between them. CDR3 loop: CASLPGDQPNYGYTF. CDR3 nucleotide sequence: TGTGCCAGCTTACCCGGGGACCAACCGAACTATGGCTACACCTTC.

The V gene is TRBV9, the J gene TRBJ2-5, with D perhaps matching TRBD2 (7 bases). The CDR3 covers 13 residues. V dropped 7 bases and J dropped 5 bases, with 15 bases sitting between them. Germline CDR1 reads SGDLS; CDR2 reads YYNGEE. DNA for the CDR3: TGTGCCAGCGGGGGGGGGCGGGAGGAGACCCAGTACTTC. It codes for CASGGGREETQYF.

CDR3 nucleotides: TGTGCCACCACGGCCGCAAGTTTTCAGACCCAGTACTTC. The encoded protein is CATTAASFQTQYF. The chain uses TRBV15 and TRBJ2-5; the D is unclear. Germline V gene sequence: CDR1 LNHNV, CDR2 YYDKDF (reference sequence). This CDR3 is 13 amino acids long. Trimming cost V 7 bases and J 6 bases, with 15 bases left between them.

Here the CDR3 DNA reads TGTGCCAGCAGCCCTTCTATGGGCCCCCCTGGGATCTATGGCTACACCTTC. It encodes CASSPSMGPPGIYGYTF. This chain joins TRBV7-2 and TRBJ1-2; D not certain. The CDR3 is 17 residues long. Germline lookup yields CDR1 SGHTA and CDR2 FQGNSA. Trimming removed 5 bases from V and 4 bases from J, with 23 bases in between.

The CDR3 DNA is TGTGCCAGCAGTTCGGACAGGGGCACAGATACGCAGTATTTT. It yields the protein CASSSDRGTDTQYF. The J gene is TRBJ2-3, the V gene TRBV7-9, with TRBD1 identical over 8 bases. CDR1 SEHNR and CDR2 FQNEAQ come from the germline V gene (reference sequence). The J segment lost 1 base and the V segment lost 6 bases, leaving 3 bases of the junction unmatched. This CDR3 has 14 amino acids.

The rearrangement joins TRBV20-1 to TRBJ2-7; D remains unclear. The V gene's germline CDR1 is DFQATT and CDR2 SNEGSKA (reference sequence). The V gene lost 3 bases and the J gene lost 1 base, with 10 bases spanning the gap. The CDR3 has 13 residues. CDR3 sequence: CSASVSRSYEQYF. Here the CDR3 DNA reads TGCAGTGCTAGCGTGTCCAGGTCCTACGAGCAGTACTTC.

This clonotype has only a few counts. This sequence joins TRBV27 and TRBJ2-4; D perhaps matches TRBD2 (5 bases). V was clipped by 6 bases and J by 6 bases, with 12 bases between them. This CDR3 region has 13 residues. Germline CDR1 MNHEY, CDR2 SMNVEV (reference sequence). This CDR3 reads CASSLGRGNIQYF. In nucleotides, the CDR3 is TGTGCCAGCAGCCTAGGACGGGGAAACATTCAGTACTTC.

The CDR3 reads CAISEGQSLYKQYF. CDR3 bases: TGTGCCATCAGTGAGGGACAGTCTTTGTACAAGCAGTACTTC. The chain employs TRBV10-3 and TRBJ2-7; D possibly corresponds to TRBD1 (6 bases). Per the germline V gene, CDR1 is ENHRY and CDR2 is SYGVKD. V gave up 2 bases and J gave up 8 bases, with 16 bases separating them. This CDR3 comprises 14 residues.

This clonotype was observed at least ten times. This sequence joins TRBV9 and TRBJ2-1, with 9 bases aligning to TRBD1. With V trimmed by 3 bases and J by 4 bases, 2 bases remained unmatched. This CDR3 is 14 amino acids long. Germline-derived CDR1 and CDR2 are SGDLS and YYNGEE. In DNA, the CDR3 is TGTGCCAGCAGCGCGGGGACAGGGTACAATGAGCAGTTCTTC. Protein sequence: CASSAGTGYNEQFF.

The table lists this clonotype with many counts. The CDR3 DNA reads TGTGCCAGCAGTTTAGTGCTTGGGGATCAGTACTTC. This translates into CASSLVLGDQYF. The V call is TRBV12-3 or TRBV12-4, the J call TRBJ2-7; D unresolved. The V and J ends lost 1 base and 10 bases respectively, with 11 bases between them. This CDR3 has 12 amino acids.

Regarding this clonotype: Possible read error: a much larger clone is one base away. The chain employs TRBV6-1 and TRBJ1-4, with 9 nucleotides matching TRBD1. This CDR3 region has 16 residues. Germline CDR1 and CDR2: MNHNS and SASEGT. V lost 5 bases to trimming and J lost 10 bases; unmatched junction nucleotides: 14. The CDR3, as DNA: TGTGCCAGCAGTCTCAGCGCCGGGACAGGGAGTGGAAAACTGTTTTTT. Protein sequence: CASSLSAGTGSGKLFF.

The rearrangement joins TRBV7-6 to TRBJ1-4; TRBD1 might be the D (5 bases). The V gene's germline CDR1 is SGHVS and CDR2 FNYEAQ. The CDR3 is 17 amino acids. V was shortened by 4 bases and J by 7 bases, with 22 bases between the two germline ends. CDR3 DNA sequence: TGTGCCAGCAGCTCCAACCCAGACAGCGGTGGTGTTGAAAAACTGTTTTTT. Protein product: CASSSNPDSGGVEKLFF. The variable domain in full, completed from reference TRBV7-6 and TRBJ1-4, reads GAGVSQSPRYKVTKRGQDVALRCDPISGHVSLYWYRQALGQGPEFLTYFNYEAQQDKSGLPNDRFSAERPEGSISTLTIQRTEQRDSAMYRCASSSNPDSGGVEKLFFGSGTQLSVL.